The rows below give T cell receptor beta chains drawn from one sample of a study of CD8 T cells in Susac syndrome. A single record per CDR3 protein comes from TCRdb applying MiXCR to the immunoSEQ multiplex PCR reads. The data contain about 120,000 distinct CDR3 sequences, roughly 93% of them singletons. The sequencing sample was made of CD4+ T cells from PBMCs. The receptors were sampled from a human donor with multiple sclerosis. Each CDR3 is given with its conserved first and last residue. The D gene is left open where the match is weak.

j_gene: TRBJ2-1
d_gene: -
v_gene: TRBV18
CDR3nt: TGTGCCAGCTCGCCTAACAATGAGCAGTTCTTC
CDR3aa: CASSPNNEQFF

j_gene: TRBJ2-7
d_gene: -
v_gene: TRBV5-1
CDR3nt: TGCGCCAGCAGCTTGGAGGGGCGCTTCGAGCAGTACTTC
CDR3aa: CASSLEGRFEQYF

j_gene: TRBJ2-7
d_gene: -
v_gene: TRBV9
CDR3nt: TGTGCCAGCAGCGCCAGGCCGGACGAGCAGTACTTC
CDR3aa: CASSARPDEQYF

j_gene: TRBJ1-5
d_gene: -
v_gene: TRBV5-1
CDR3nt: TGCGCCAGCAGCGAGGGGGTGGGCGATCAGCCCCAGCATTTT
CDR3aa: CASSEGVGDQPQHF

j_gene: TRBJ1-1
d_gene: -
v_gene: TRBV20-1
CDR3nt: TGCAGTGCTAGTTGGACAACAGGGAGAAACACTGAAGCTTTCTTT
CDR3aa: CSASWTTGRNTEAFF

j_gene: TRBJ2-2
d_gene: -
v_gene: TRBV4-2
CDR3nt: TGTGCCAGCAGCCAAGATACGCTAGGGGAGGAGGAGCTGTTTTTT
CDR3aa: CASSQDTLGEEELFF

j_gene: TRBJ2-1
d_gene: -
v_gene: TRBV7-3
CDR3nt: TGTGCCAGCAGCTTAACGGGAGGAGGGCGGAACAATGAGCAGTTCTTC
CDR3aa: CASSLTGGGRNNEQFF

j_gene: TRBJ2-1
d_gene: -
v_gene: TRBV20-1
CDR3nt: TGCAGTGCTAGGATGACGCACCGGGGGTTGACCTACAATGAGCAGTTCTTC
CDR3aa: CSARMTHRGLTYNEQFF

j_gene: TRBJ2-5
d_gene: -
v_gene: TRBV4-1
CDR3nt: TGCGCCAGCAGCCAACCTGATGTGGAGACCCAGTACTTC
CDR3aa: CASSQPDVETQYF

j_gene: TRBJ1-5
d_gene: -
v_gene: TRBV19
CDR3nt: TGTGCCAGTAGTCTCTCGACGGAGAGCAATCAGCCCCAGCATTTT
CDR3aa: CASSLSTESNQPQHF